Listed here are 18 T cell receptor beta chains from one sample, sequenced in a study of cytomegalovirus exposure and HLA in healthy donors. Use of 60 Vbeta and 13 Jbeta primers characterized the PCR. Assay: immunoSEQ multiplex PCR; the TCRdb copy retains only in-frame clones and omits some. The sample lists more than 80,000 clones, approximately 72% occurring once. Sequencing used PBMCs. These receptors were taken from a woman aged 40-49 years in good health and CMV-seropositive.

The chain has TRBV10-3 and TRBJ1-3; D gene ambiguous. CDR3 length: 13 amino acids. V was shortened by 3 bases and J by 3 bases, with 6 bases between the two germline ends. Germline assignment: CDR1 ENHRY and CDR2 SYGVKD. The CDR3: CAISERDGNTIYF. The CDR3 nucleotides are TGTGCCATCAGTGAACGAGATGGAAACACCATATATTTT.

CDR3 in DNA: TGTGCCAGCAGCCCCGGGACAATCTATGGCTACACCTTC. It is translated as CASSPGTIYGYTF. The rearrangement joins TRBV7-2 to TRBJ1-2; TRBD1 might be the D (6 bases). In germline, CDR1 is SGHTA, CDR2 FQGNSA. V dropped 5 bases and J dropped 4 bases, with 11 bases sitting between them. CDR3 length: 13 amino acids. Full variable domain (missing parts from reference TRBV7-2 and TRBJ1-2): GAGVSQSPSNKVTEKGKDVELRCDPISGHTALYWYRQSLGQGLEFLIYFQGNSAPDKSGLPSDRFSAERTGGSVSTLTIQRTQQEDSAVYLCASSPGTIYGYTFGSGTRLTVV.

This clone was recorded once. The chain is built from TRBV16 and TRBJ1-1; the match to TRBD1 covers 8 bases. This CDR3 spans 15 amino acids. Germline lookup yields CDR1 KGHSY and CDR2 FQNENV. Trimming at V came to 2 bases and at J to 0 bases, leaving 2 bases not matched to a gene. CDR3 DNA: TGTGCCAGCAGCCAAGGACAGGGATTGAACACTGAAGCTTTCTTT. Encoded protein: CASSQGQGLNTEAFF.

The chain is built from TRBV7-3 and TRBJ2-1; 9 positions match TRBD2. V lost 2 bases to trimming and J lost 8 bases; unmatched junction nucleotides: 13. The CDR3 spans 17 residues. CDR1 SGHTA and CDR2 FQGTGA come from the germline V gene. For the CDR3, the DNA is TGTGCCAGCAGCTTATCAGCCCCAGCGGGAGGTATAGATGAGCAGTTCTTC. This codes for CASSLSAPAGGIDEQFF.

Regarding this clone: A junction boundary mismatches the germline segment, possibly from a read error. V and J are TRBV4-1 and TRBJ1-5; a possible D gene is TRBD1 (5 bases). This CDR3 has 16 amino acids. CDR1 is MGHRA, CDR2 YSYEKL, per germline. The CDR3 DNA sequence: TGCGCCAGCAGCGAAGAGGGTGGGGGGAGCAATCAGCCCCAGCATTTT. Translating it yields CASSEEGGGSNQPQHF.

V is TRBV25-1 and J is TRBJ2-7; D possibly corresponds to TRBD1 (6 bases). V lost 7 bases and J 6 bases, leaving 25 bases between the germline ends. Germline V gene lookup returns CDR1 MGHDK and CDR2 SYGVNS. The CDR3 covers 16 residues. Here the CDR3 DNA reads TGTGCCAGCACCGCTACCGGGACACCCCCCTTTTCCGAGCAGTACTTC. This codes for CASTATGTPPFSEQYF.

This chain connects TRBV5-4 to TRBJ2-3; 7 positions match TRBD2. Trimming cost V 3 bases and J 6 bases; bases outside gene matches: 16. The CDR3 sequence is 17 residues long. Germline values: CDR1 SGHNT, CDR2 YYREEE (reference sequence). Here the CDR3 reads CASSSPRGRAEADTQYF. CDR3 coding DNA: TGTGCCAGCAGCTCCCCCCGGGGGAGGGCCGAGGCGGATACGCAGTATTTT.

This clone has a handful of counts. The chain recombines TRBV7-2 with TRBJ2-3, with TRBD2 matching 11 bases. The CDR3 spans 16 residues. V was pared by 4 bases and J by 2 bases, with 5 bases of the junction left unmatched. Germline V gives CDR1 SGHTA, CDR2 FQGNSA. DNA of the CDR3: TGTGCCAGCAGCTGGGTAGCGGGAGGGACCACAGATACGCAGTATTTT. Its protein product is CASSWVAGGTTDTQYF.

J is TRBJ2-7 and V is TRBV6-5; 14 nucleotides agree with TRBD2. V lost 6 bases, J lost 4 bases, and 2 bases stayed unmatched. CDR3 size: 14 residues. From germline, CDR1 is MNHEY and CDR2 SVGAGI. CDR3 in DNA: TGTGCCAGCAGACGACTAGCGGGAGGGTACGAGCAGTACTTC. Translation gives CASRRLAGGYEQYF.

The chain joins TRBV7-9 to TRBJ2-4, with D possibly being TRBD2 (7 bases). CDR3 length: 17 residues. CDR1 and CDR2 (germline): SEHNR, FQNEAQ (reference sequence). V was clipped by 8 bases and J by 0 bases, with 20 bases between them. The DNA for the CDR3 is TGTGCCAGCGGCCGGTCCGGGGGGCCCGCAGCCAAAAACATTCAGTACTTC. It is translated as CASGRSGGPAAKNIQYF. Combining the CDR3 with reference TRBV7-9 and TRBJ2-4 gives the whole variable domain DTGVSQNPRHKITKRGQNVTFRCDPISEHNRLYWYRQTLGQGPEFLTYFQNEAQLEKSRLLSDRFSAERPKGSFSTLEIQRTEQGDSAMYLCASGRSGGPAAKNIQYFGAGTRLSVL.

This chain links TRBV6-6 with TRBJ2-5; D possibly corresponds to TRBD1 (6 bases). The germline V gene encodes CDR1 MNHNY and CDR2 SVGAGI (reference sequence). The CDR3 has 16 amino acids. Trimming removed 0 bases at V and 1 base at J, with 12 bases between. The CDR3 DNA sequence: TGTGCCAGCAGTTACTCCGTGGAACAGGGCCAAGAGACCCAGTACTTC. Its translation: CASSYSVEQGQETQYF.

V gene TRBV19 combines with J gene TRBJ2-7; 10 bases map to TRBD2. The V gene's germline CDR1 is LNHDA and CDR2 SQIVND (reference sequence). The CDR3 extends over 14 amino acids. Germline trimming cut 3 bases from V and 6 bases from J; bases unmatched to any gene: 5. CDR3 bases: TGTGCCAGTAGTATCTCCTTAGCGGGAGGCGAGCAGTACTTC. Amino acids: CASSISLAGGEQYF.

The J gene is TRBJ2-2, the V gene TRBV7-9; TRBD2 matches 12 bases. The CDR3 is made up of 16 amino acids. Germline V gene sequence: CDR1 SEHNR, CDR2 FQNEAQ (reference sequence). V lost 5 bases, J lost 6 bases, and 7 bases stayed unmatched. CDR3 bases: TGTGCCAGCAGCATGAGACTAGCGGGAGCTTCCGGGGAGCTGTTTTTT. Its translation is CASSMRLAGASGELFF.

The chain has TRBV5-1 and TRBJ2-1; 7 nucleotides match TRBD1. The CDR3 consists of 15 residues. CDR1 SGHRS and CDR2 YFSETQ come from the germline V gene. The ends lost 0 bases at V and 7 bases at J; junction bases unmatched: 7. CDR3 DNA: TGCGCCAGCAGCTTGGTAGGGGGCGCGTGGAATGAGCAGTTCTTC. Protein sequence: CASSLVGGAWNEQFF.

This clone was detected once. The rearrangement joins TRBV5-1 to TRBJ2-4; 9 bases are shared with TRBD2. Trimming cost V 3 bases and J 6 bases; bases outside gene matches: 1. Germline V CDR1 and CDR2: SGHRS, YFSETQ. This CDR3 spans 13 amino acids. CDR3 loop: CASSSGLANIQYF. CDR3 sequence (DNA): TGCGCCAGCAGCTCGGGACTAGCAAACATTCAGTACTTC.

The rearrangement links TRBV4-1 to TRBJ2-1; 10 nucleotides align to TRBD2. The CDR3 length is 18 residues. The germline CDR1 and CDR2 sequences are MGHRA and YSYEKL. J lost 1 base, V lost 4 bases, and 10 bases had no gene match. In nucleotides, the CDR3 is TGCGCCAGCAGCCTGCTAGCGGGAGTAGGTAAATCCTACAATGAGCAGTTCTTC. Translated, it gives CASSLLAGVGKSYNEQFF.

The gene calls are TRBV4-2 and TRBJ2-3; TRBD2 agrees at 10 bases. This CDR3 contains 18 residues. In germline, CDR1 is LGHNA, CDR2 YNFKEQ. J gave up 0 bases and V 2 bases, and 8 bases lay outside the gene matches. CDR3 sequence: CASSQRLTAGGSTDTQYF. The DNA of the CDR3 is TGTGCCAGCAGCCAAAGACTTACAGCGGGAGGGAGCACAGATACGCAGTATTTT.

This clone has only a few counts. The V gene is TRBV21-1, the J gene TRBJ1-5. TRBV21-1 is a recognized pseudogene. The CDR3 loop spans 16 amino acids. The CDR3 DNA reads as TGTGCCAGTTGTCTCGGGACTCAATGGAGCAATCAGCCCCAGCATTTT. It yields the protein CASCLGTQWSNQPQHF.